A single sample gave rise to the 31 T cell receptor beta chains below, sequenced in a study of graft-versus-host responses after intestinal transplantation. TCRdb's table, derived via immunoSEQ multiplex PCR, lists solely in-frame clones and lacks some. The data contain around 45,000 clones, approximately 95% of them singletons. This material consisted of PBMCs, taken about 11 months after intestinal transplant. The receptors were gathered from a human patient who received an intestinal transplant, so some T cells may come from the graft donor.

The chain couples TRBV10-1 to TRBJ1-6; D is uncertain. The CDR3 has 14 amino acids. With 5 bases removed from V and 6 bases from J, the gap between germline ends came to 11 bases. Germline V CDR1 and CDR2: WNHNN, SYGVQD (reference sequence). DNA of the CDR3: TGCGCCAGCAGTCCCAACCGGGCTAATTCACCCCTCCACTTT. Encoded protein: CASSPNRANSPLHF.

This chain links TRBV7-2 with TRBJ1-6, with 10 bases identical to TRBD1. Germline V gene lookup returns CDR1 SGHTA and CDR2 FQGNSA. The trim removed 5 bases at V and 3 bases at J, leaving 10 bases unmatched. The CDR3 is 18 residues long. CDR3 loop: CASSPRTGGTYYNSPLHF. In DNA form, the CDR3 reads TGTGCCAGCAGCCCCCGGACAGGGGGAACCTACTATAATTCACCCCTCCACTTT. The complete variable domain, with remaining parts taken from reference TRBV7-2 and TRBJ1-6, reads GAGVSQSPSNKVTEKGKDVELRCDPISGHTALYWYRQSLGQGLEFLIYFQGNSAPDKSGLPSDRFSAERTGGSVSTLTIQRTQQEDSAVYLCASSPRTGGTYYNSPLHFGNGTRLTVT.

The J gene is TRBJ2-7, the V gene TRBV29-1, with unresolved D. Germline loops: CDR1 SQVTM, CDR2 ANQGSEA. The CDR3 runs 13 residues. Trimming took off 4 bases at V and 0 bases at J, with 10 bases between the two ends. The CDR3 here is CSVVRRLSYEQYF. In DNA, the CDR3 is TGCAGCGTTGTGAGGCGGCTCTCCTACGAGCAGTACTTC.

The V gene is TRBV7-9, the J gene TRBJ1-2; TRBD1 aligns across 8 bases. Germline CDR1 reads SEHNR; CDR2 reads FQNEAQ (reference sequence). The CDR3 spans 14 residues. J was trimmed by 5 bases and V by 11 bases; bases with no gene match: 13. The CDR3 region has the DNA TGTGCCCTAAGGGACAGGTCCCCTCCTTATGGCTACACCTTC. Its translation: CALRDRSPPYGYTF.

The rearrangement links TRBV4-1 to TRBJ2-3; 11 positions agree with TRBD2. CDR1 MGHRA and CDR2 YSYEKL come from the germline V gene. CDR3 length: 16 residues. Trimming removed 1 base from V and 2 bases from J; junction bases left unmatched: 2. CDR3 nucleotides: TGCGCCAGCAGCCAAGGACTAGCGGGAACCACAGATACGCAGTATTTT. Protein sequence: CASSQGLAGTTDTQYF.

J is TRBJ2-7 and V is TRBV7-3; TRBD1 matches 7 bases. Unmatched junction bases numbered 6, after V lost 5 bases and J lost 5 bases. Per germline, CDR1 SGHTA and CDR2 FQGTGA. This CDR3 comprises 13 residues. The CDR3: CASSRDRDDEQYF. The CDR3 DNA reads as TGTGCCAGCAGCCGTGACAGGGACGACGAGCAGTACTTC. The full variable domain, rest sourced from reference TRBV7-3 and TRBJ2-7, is GAGVSQTPSNKVTEKGKYVELRCDPISGHTALYWYRQSLGQGPEFLIYFQGTGAADDSGLPNDRFFAVRPEGSVSTLKIQRTERGDSAVYLCASSRDRDDEQYFGPGTRLTVT.

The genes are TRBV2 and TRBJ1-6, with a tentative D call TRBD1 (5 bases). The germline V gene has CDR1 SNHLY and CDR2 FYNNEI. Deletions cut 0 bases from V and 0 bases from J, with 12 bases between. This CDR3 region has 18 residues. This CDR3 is CASSEAEVDSSYNSPLHF. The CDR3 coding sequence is TGTGCCAGCAGTGAAGCGGAAGTAGACAGCTCCTATAATTCACCCCTCCACTTT.

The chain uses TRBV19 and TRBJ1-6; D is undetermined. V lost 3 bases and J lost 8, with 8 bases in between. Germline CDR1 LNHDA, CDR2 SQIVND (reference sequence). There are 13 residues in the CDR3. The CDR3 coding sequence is TGTGCCAGTAGTATCTGGGAGGATTCACCCCTCCACTTT. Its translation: CASSIWEDSPLHF.

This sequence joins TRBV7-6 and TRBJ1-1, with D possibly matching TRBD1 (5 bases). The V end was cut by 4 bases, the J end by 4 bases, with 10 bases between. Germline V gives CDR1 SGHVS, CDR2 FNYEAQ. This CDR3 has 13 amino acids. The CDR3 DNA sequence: TGTGCCAGCAGCTCCAGGGAGGGCACTGAAGCTTTCTTT. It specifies CASSSREGTEAFF.

The CDR3 DNA reads as TGCGCCAGCCGCCGGGGGACTACTAGCACAGATACGCAGTATTTT. Protein product: CASRRGTTSTDTQYF. This chain links TRBV5-1 with TRBJ2-3, with 7 nucleotides matching TRBD2. V was pared by 7 bases and J by 0 bases, with 8 bases of the junction left unmatched. Germline V lookup: CDR1 SGHRS, CDR2 YFSETQ. The CDR3 runs 15 residues.

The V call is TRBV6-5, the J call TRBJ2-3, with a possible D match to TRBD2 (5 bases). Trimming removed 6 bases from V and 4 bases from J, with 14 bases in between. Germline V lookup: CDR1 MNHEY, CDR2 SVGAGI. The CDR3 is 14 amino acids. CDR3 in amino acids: CASSLTSLPDTQYF. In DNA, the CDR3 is TGTGCCAGCAGCCTAACTAGTCTCCCAGATACGCAGTATTTT.

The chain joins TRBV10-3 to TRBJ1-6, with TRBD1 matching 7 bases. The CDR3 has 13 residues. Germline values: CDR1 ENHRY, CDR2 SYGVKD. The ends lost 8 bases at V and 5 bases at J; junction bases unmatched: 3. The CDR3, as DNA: TGTGCCATCGGAGGACAGGATAATTCACCCCTCCACTTT. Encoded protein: CAIGGQDNSPLHF.

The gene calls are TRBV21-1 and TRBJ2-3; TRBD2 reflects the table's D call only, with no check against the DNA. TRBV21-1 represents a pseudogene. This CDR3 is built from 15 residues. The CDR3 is CASSNTGGPSDTQYF. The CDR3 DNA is TGTGCCAGCAGCAATACGGGGGGGCCTTCAGATACGCAGTATTTT.

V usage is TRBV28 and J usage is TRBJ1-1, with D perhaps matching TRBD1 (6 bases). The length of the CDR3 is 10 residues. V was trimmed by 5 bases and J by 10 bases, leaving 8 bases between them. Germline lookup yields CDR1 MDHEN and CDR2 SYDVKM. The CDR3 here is CASSRGIAFF. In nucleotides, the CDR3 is TGTGCCAGCAGTAGGGGGATAGCTTTCTTT.

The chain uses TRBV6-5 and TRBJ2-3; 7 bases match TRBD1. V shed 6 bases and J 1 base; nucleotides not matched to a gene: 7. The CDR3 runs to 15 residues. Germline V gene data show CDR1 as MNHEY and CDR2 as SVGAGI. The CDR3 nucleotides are TGTGCCAGCAGGAGGCCGGGACAGCGCACAGATACGCAGTATTTT. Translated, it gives CASRRPGQRTDTQYF.

The CDR3 protein is CASSDRAEETQYF. The CDR3 DNA reads TGTGCCAGCAGTGACCGAGCGGAAGAGACCCAGTACTTC. This chain uses TRBV2 with TRBJ2-5, with D possibly being TRBD2 (5 bases). Germline CDR1 and CDR2: SNHLY and FYNNEI. V lost 3 bases, J lost 3 bases, and 8 bases lay in between. This CDR3 contains 13 residues. The full variable domain, in which reference TRBV2 and TRBJ2-5 provide the parts outside the CDR3, is EPEVTQTPSHQVTQMGQEVILRCVPISNHLYFYWYRQILGQKVEFLVSFYNNEISEKSEIFDDQFSVERPDGSNFTLKIRSTKLEDSAMYFCASSDRAEETQYFGPGTRLLVL.

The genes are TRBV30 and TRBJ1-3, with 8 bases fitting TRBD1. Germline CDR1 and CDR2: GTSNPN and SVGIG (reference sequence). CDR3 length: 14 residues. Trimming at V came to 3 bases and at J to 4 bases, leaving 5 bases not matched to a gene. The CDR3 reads CAWRTTGEGNTIYF. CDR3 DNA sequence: TGTGCCTGGAGGACGACAGGGGAGGGAAACACCATATATTTT.

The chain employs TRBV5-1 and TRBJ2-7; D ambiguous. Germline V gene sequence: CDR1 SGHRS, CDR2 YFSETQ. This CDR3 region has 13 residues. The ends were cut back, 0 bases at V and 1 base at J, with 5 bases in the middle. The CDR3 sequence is CASSLASSYEQYF. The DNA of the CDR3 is TGCGCCAGCAGCTTGGCCAGTTCCTACGAGCAGTACTTC.

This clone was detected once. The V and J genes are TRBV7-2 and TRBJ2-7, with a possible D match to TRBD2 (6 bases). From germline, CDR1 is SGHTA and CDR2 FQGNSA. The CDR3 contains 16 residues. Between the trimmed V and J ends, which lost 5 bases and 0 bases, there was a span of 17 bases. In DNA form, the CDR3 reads TGTGCCAGCAGCGCGAGGAGGGGACGCAGCTCCTACGAGCAGTACTTC. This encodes CASSARRGRSSYEQYF.

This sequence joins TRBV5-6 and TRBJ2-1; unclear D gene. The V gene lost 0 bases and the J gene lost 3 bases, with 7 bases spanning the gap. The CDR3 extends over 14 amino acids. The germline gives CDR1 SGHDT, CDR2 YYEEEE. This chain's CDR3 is CASSLGTNYNEQFF. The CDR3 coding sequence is TGTGCCAGCAGCTTGGGGACCAACTACAATGAGCAGTTCTTC.

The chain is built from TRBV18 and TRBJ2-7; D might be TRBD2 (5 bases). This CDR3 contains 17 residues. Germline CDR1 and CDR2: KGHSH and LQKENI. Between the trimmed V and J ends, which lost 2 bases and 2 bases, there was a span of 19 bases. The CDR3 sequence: CASSPSTTSLTTYEQYF. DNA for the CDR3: TGTGCCAGCTCACCATCGACTACCTCACTTACAACCTACGAGCAGTACTTC.

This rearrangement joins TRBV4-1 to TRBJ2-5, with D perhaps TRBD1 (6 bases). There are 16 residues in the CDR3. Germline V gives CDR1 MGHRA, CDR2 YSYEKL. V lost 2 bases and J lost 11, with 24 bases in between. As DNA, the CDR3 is TGCGCCAGCAGCCAACTATCCCGGGACATCGCTACGGAGCAGTACTTC. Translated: CASSQLSRDIATEQYF.

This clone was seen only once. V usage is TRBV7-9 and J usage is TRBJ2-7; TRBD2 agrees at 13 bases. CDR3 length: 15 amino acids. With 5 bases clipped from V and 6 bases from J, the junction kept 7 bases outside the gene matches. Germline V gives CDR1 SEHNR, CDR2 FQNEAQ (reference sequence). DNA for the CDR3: TGTGCCAGCAGCCCCCGGACTAGCGGGAGAGGCGAGCAGTACTTC. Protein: CASSPRTSGRGEQYF.

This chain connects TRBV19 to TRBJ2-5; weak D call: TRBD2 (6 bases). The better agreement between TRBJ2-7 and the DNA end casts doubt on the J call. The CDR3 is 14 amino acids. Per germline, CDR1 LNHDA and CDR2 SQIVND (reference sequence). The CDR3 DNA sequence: TGTGCCAGTAGCCTAGAGGAGGGGTTCTACGAGCAGTACTTC. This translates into CASSLEEGFYEQYF.

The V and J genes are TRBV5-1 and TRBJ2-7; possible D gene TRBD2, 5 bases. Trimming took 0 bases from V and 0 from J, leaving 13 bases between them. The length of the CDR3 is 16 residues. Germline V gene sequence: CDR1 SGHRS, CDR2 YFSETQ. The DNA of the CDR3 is TGCGCCAGCAGCTTGGCAGATTCCGGGAACTCCTACGAGCAGTACTTC. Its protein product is CASSLADSGNSYEQYF.

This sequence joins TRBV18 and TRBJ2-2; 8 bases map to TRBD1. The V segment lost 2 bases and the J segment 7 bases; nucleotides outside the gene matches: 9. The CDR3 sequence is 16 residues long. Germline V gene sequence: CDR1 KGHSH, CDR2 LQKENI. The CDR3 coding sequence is TGTGCCAGCTCACCAAGCACAGGGGGAACTGGCGGGGAGCTGTTTTTT. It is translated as CASSPSTGGTGGELFF.

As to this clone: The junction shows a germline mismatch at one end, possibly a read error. CDR3 sequence (DNA): TGTGCCAGCAGCTTGGTTATGCACCACCGAAAAACTGTTTTT. Residues: CASSLVMHHRKTVF. V and J are TRBV5-6 and TRBJ1-4; no reliable D call. Germline V gene data show CDR1 as SGHDT and CDR2 as YYEEEE. This CDR3 spans 14 amino acids.

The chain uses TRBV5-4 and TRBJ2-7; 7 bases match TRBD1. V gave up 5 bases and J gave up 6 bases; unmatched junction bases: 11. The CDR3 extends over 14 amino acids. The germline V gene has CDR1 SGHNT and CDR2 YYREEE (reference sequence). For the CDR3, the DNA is TGTGCCAGCAGTCTCCCCACCAACAGGGGCGAGCAGTACTTC. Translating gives CASSLPTNRGEQYF. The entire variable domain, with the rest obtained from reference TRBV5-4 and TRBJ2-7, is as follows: ETGVTQSPTHLIKTRGQQVTLRCSSQSGHNTVSWYQQALGQGPQFIFQYYREEENGRGNFPPRFSGLQFPNYSSELNVNALELDDSALYLCASSLPTNRGEQYFGPGTRLTVT.

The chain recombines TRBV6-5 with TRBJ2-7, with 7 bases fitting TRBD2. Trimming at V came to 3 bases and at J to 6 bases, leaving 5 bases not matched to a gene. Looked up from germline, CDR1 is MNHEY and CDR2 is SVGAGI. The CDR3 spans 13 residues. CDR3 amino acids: CASSYLGLTEQYF. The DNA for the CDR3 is TGTGCCAGCAGTTATTTGGGACTAACCGAGCAGTACTTC.

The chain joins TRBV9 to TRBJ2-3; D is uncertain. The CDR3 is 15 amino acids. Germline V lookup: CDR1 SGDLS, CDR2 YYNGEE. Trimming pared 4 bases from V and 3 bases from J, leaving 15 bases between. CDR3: CASSPRGGSTDTQYF. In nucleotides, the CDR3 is TGTGCCAGCAGCCCGAGAGGCGGCTCAACAGATACGCAGTATTTT.

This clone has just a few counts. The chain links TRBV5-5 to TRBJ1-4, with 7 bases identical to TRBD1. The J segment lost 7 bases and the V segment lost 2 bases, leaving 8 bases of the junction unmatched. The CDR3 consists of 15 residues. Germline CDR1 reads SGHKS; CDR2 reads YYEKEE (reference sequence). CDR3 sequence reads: CASSFRSGTVEKLFF. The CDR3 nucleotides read TGTGCCAGCAGCTTTAGGTCCGGGACAGTTGAAAAACTGTTTTTT.